The present TCR beta chain was sequenced within a study of T cell repertoires in cytomegalovirus infection. Across the whole study: Both a matching HLA type and CMV infection were indicated by public TCR beta signatures. Findings and caveats of the study: Clonotype analysis showed dominance of the ex vivo response by HLA-C-restricted CMV-specific TCR beta clonotypes.

The CDR3 covers 14 residues. Trimming left V 5 bases short and J 8 bases short, with 18 bases between. CDR1 SGHTA and CDR2 FQGNSA come from the germline V gene. This clonotype was counted at least ten times. The antigen is unknown. TCRdb analysed the reads with MiXCR anew, one entry per CDR3 protein. The table includes hundreds of thousands of distinct CDR3 sequences, about a third detected once. Sequenced material: cultured CD8+ T cells from PBMCs, taken from culture after CMV antigen stimulation. V usage is TRBV7-2 and J usage is TRBJ1-2; possible D gene TRBD1, 5 bases. The origin of this receptor is a human donor in good health (CMV status not recorded). Some clones in this sample may be carry-over from other donors' samples. CDR3 sequence (DNA): TGTGCCAGCAGCCCATCCCCGGGACCGGGAGGCTACACCTTC. Translating it yields CASSPSPGPGGYTF.